These 21 T cell receptor beta chains originate from one sample sequenced in a study of fetal regulatory T cell absence and autoimmunity. TCRdb keeps only in-frame clones here, not all; method: immunoSEQ multiplex PCR. The sample lists about 95,000 clones; around 72% were seen once. Material for sequencing was pancreas tissue. The receptors originated from a male donor with IPEX syndrome.

This rearrangement joins TRBV10-3 to TRBJ1-4; 9 bases align to TRBD1. The V segment lost 5 bases and the J segment 7 bases; nucleotides outside the gene matches: 17. The CDR3 sequence is 18 residues long. From germline, CDR1 is ENHRY and CDR2 SYGVKD. The DNA for the CDR3 is TGTGCCATCAGTTACACCCCGGGACAGGGTATCGGTAGTGAAAAACTGTTTTTT. This encodes CAISYTPGQGIGSEKLFF.

This clone was seen only a few times. The chain combines TRBV7-6 with TRBJ2-3; tentative D call: TRBD2 (5 bases). Trimming removed 5 bases from V and 0 bases from J, with 12 bases in between. This CDR3 has 15 amino acids. Germline CDR1 SGHVS, CDR2 FNYEAQ. The CDR3 spells CASSPMAGSTDTQYF. CDR3 nucleotides: TGTGCCAGCAGCCCTATGGCGGGTAGCACAGATACGCAGTATTTT.

This clone has a handful of counts. This rearrangement joins TRBV6-1 to TRBJ1-1, with D unclear. The germline V gene encodes CDR1 MNHNS and CDR2 SASEGT. This CDR3 spans 13 amino acids. V shed 8 bases and J shed 1 base, with 11 bases lying between them. CDR3 sequence reads: CASLLVRNTEAFF. CDR3 bases: TGTGCCAGCTTATTAGTCCGGAACACTGAAGCTTTCTTT.

The rearrangement joins TRBV11-3 to TRBJ2-7, with 9 bases identical to TRBD1. Germline CDR1 and CDR2: SGHNT and YENEEA. V was clipped by 5 bases and J by 6 bases; unmatched bases: 11. The CDR3 sequence is 15 residues long. CDR3 residues: CASSVEQGAGSEQYF. The DNA for the CDR3 is TGTGCCAGCAGCGTTGAACAGGGGGCAGGGAGCGAGCAGTACTTC.

In its sample, this clone was seen a few times. The chain links TRBV9 to TRBJ1-2; the match to TRBD1 covers 12 bases. V was clipped by 3 bases and J by 2 bases; unmatched bases: 2. The CDR3 is made up of 15 amino acids. CDR1 SGDLS and CDR2 YYNGEE come from the germline V gene. CDR3 amino acids: CASSAGTGGNYGYTF. CDR3 DNA: TGTGCCAGCAGCGCCGGGACAGGGGGCAACTATGGCTACACCTTC.

The rearrangement uses TRBV10-3 and TRBJ2-5, with D maybe TRBD1 (5 bases). Germline V gives CDR1 ENHRY, CDR2 SYGVKD. Trimming stripped 0 bases from V and 5 bases from J, with 10 bases between. There are 14 residues in the CDR3. Written as DNA, the CDR3 is TGTGCCATCAGTGAGTCCAGCCAGGGTGAGACCCAGTACTTC. Translated: CAISESSQGETQYF.

The chain carries TRBV25-1 and TRBJ2-5; 10 bases align to TRBD1. CDR1 and CDR2 (germline): MGHDK, SYGVNS. The V segment lost 6 bases and the J segment 4 bases; nucleotides outside the gene matches: 5. This CDR3 is 14 amino acids long. The CDR3 region has the DNA TGTGCCAGCAGGAGGACAGGGGGAGTAGAGACCCAGTACTTC. Protein: CASRRTGGVETQYF.

The gene calls are TRBV2 and TRBJ2-3; 8 bases match TRBD2. Germline V CDR1 and CDR2: SNHLY, FYNNEI. Trimming removed 8 bases from V and 4 bases from J; junction bases left unmatched: 8. CDR3 length equals 14 residues. CDR3 nucleotide sequence: TGTGCCAGCCAGCGGGAGTGGGGCGCAGATACGCAGTATTTT. Translation gives CASQREWGADTQYF.

Only a few counts were recorded for this clone. This rearrangement joins TRBV7-9 to TRBJ1-2; D remains unclear. Germline CDR1 is SEHNR and CDR2 is FQNEAQ (reference sequence). The V end was cut by 5 bases, the J end by 5 bases, with 12 bases between. The CDR3 length is 13 residues. CDR3 sequence reads: CASSGQVIYGYTF. Written as DNA, the CDR3 is TGTGCCAGCAGCGGTCAGGTGATATATGGCTACACCTTC.

CDR3 bases: TGTGCCAGCAGTTACTCGGGGGCAGGGGTAGGAGATACGCAGTATTTT. Its protein product is CASSYSGAGVGDTQYF. This rearrangement joins TRBV6-6 to TRBJ2-3; tentatively, D is TRBD1 (6 bases). The CDR3 is made up of 16 amino acids. Germline CDR1 and CDR2: MNHNY and SVGAGI (reference sequence). Trimming shortened V by 0 bases and J by 5 bases, and 15 bases separated the two germline ends.

The chain recombines TRBV30 with TRBJ2-5; 12 nucleotides agree with TRBD2. This CDR3 has 13 amino acids. V lost 7 bases, J lost 2 bases, and 2 bases stayed unmatched. Germline V CDR1 and CDR2: GTSNPN, SVGIG (reference sequence). CDR3 protein: CASGTSGQETQYF. In DNA form, the CDR3 reads TGTGCCTCGGGGACTAGCGGGCAAGAGACCCAGTACTTC.

This clone was detected a few times. The V and J genes are TRBV30 and TRBJ2-7; TRBD2 agrees at 10 bases. V lost 3 bases and J lost 3; bases outside the gene matches: 8. From germline, CDR1 is GTSNPN and CDR2 SVGIG (reference sequence). This CDR3 is 15 amino acids long. CDR3 residues: CAWRPTLAGRYEQYF. The DNA for the CDR3 is TGTGCCTGGAGACCTACACTAGCGGGGCGCTACGAGCAGTACTTC.

The J gene is TRBJ2-1, the V gene TRBV25-1, with D hard to call. The V end was cut by 3 bases, the J end by 0 bases, with 3 bases between. This CDR3 spans 13 amino acids. Per germline, CDR1 MGHDK and CDR2 SYGVNS. The CDR3 loop is CASSDSSYNEQFF. CDR3 nucleotide sequence: TGTGCCAGCAGTGACAGCTCCTACAATGAGCAGTTCTTC.

This chain joins TRBV2 and TRBJ2-6; TRBD1 matches 7 bases. CDR1 is SNHLY, CDR2 FYNNEI, per germline. The CDR3 sequence is 18 residues long. With 0 bases clipped from V and 0 bases from J, the junction kept 5 bases outside the gene matches. Here the CDR3 DNA reads TGTGCCAGCAGTGAAGCGGGACAGAGCCTCTCTGGGGCCAACGTCCTGACTTTC. It translates to CASSEAGQSLSGANVLTF.

This chain uses TRBV4-1 with TRBJ1-2; D is unresolved. Germline assignment: CDR1 MGHRA and CDR2 YSYEKL. This CDR3 has 13 amino acids. Deletions cut 3 bases from V and 8 bases from J, with 13 bases between. In DNA form, the CDR3 reads TGCGCCAGCAGCCACCCCTGGACCGGCGGCTACACCTTC. Residues: CASSHPWTGGYTF.

Details on this clone: Other DNA sequences in the same sample also yield this CDR3. The chain employs TRBV7-9 and TRBJ1-3, with unresolved D. This CDR3 comprises 14 residues. CDR1 SEHNR and CDR2 FQNEAQ come from the germline V gene (reference sequence). The V and J ends lost 4 bases and 0 bases respectively, with 7 bases between them. CDR3 residues: CASSSRGSGNTIYF. In nucleotides, the CDR3 is TGTGCCAGCAGCTCTCGAGGCTCTGGAAACACCATATATTTT.

The rearrangement uses TRBV5-4 and TRBJ1-4, with D possibly being TRBD1 (5 bases). This CDR3 spans 14 amino acids. Germline V gene sequence: CDR1 SGHNT, CDR2 YYREEE (reference sequence). V was shortened by 4 bases and J by 8 bases, with 15 bases between the two germline ends. The CDR3 region is CASSTGTRGEKLFF. CDR3 nucleotide sequence: TGTGCCAGCAGCACCGGGACCCGGGGAGAAAAACTGTTTTTT.

The V gene is TRBV5-1, the J gene TRBJ2-7; 8 bases are shared with TRBD1. After removal of 3 bases from V and 4 bases from J, the junction contained 3 bases not matched to a gene. The CDR3 totals 13 residues. The germline CDR1 and CDR2 sequences are SGHRS and YFSETQ. The DNA of the CDR3 is TGCGCCAGCAGCTCCAGGGGGCTATACGAGCAGTACTTC. Its translation is CASSSRGLYEQYF. The whole variable domain, remainder taken from reference TRBV5-1 and TRBJ2-7, is KAGVTQTPRYLIKTRGQQVTLSCSPISGHRSVSWYQQTPGQGLQFLFEYFSETQRNKGNFPGRFSGRQFSNSRSEMNVSTLELGDSALYLCASSSRGLYEQYFGPGTRLTVT.

The rearrangement joins TRBV5-1 to TRBJ2-7, with D hard to call. The germline V gene encodes CDR1 SGHRS and CDR2 YFSETQ. V was trimmed by 4 bases and J by 3 bases, leaving 17 bases between them. There are 15 residues in the CDR3. CDR3 sequence: CASSPGPGLHYEQYF. CDR3 nucleotides: TGCGCCAGCAGCCCCGGGCCCGGCCTCCACTACGAGCAGTACTTC.

This chain connects TRBV30 to TRBJ2-7; 8 bases fit TRBD1. The CDR3 is 12 amino acids. Trimming cost V 1 base and J 4 bases; bases outside gene matches: 0. The V gene's germline CDR1 is GTSNPN and CDR2 SVGIG (reference sequence). CDR3 in amino acids: CAWSGTGYEQYF. The DNA of the CDR3 is TGTGCCTGGAGTGGGACAGGGTACGAGCAGTACTTC.

The rearrangement uses TRBV29-1 and TRBJ1-1; tentative D call: TRBD1 (5 bases). The V gene lost 4 bases and the J gene lost 1 base, with 13 bases spanning the gap. This CDR3 region has 14 residues. CDR1 and CDR2 from the germline V gene are SQVTM and ANQGSEA. In DNA form, the CDR3 reads TGCAGCGTTGTTCAGGCAGGGAGGAACACTGAAGCTTTCTTT. It is translated as CSVVQAGRNTEAFF.